The present T cell receptor (beta chain) was sequenced within a study of blood T cell repertoires in COVID-19. As for the study in general: PBMCs, B-cell-depleted T cells, or T cells were the source of the cDNA or gDNA that made up the material.

The CDR3 length is 12 residues. The V gene's germline CDR1 is MNHNS and CDR2 SASEGT. Trimming cost V 1 base and J 5 bases, with 6 bases left between them. Authors' methods: Nucleated cell number was recorded as an estimate derived from reference gene primer amplification. This table comes from immunoSEQ multiplex PCR, and its TCRdb copy is limited to in-frame clones, with some not included. V, J and clone size are those of that table, while D and trimming were read from the DNA. The sample includes more than 65,000 clones, roughly nine tenths of them seen just once. Sequenced: peripheral blood. The V and J genes are TRBV6-1 and TRBJ2-7; D gene unclear. The clonotype comes from a man aged 45-60 years with acute or convalescent COVID-19. The CDR3 sequence: CASSEGSDEQYF. The CDR3, as DNA: TGTGCCAGCAGTGAAGGTAGTGACGAGCAGTACTTC.